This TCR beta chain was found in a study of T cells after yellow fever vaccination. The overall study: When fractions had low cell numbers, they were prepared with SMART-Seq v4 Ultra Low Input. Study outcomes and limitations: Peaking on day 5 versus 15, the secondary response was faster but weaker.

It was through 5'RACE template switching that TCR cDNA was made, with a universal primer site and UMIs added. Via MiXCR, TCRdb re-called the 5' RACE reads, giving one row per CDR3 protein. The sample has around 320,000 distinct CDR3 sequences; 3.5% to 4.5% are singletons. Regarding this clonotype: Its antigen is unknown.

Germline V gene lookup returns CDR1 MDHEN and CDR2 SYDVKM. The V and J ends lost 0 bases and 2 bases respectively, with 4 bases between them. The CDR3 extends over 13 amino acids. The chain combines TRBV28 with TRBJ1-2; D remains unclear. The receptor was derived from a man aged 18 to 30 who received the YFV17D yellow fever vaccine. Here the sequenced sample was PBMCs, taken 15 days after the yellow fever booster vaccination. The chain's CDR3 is CASSLWANYGYTF. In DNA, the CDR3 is TGTGCCAGCAGTTTATGGGCCAACTATGGCTACACCTTC.